Listed below are T cell receptor beta chains from one sample, sequenced in a study of cytomegalovirus exposure and HLA in healthy donors. Profiled with immunoSEQ multiplex PCR; TCRdb holds only in-frame clones, not every one. Of approximately 160,000 clones in the sample, approximately 71% are singletons; the top ten hold more than 4%. The sequenced sample was PBMCs. The receptors originated from a male donor in good health and CMV-seronegative. CDR3s include the opening cysteine and the closing phenylalanine or tryptophan. D genes are given only for firm matches. Clone size is given for some rows only: seen once, a few or many times, or a class if the clone is expanded.

V	size	J	D	DNA	CDR3
TRBV6-5	NA	TRBJ1-1	NA	TGTGCCACCTTACAGGGTATGACGAACACTGAAGCTTTCTTT	CATLQGMTNTEAFF
TRBV6-1	NA	TRBJ2-7	NA	TGTGCCAGCAGCCGGGACAACCTCCCCGAGCAGTACTTC	CASSRDNLPEQYF
TRBV5-1	once	TRBJ2-3	TRBD1	TGCGCCAGCAGCTTGGCCGGGACAGGGGGATTCGATACGCAGTATTTT	CASSLAGTGGFDTQYF
TRBV18	NA	TRBJ2-3	TRBD2	TGTGCCAGCTCACCGAAGAGCGGGGCGAGCACAGATACGCAGTATTTT	CASSPKSGASTDTQYF
TRBV5-1	NA	TRBJ1-5	NA	TGCGCCAGCAGCTTGGAAGGTTCAGGGCAGCCCCAGCATTTT	CASSLEGSGQPQHF
TRBV27	NA	TRBJ2-7	NA	TGTGCCAGCAGCCCTTTCGGGGACGAGCAGTACTTC	CASSPFGDEQYF
TRBV20-1	NA	TRBJ2-5	NA	TGCAGTGCTAGCAGGCAAGAGACCCAGTACTTC	CSASRQETQYF
TRBV10-3	NA	TRBJ1-3	TRBD1	TGTGCCATCAGGAGGGACAGAAACTCTGGAAACACCATATATTTT	CAIRRDRNSGNTIYF
TRBV28	NA	TRBJ1-4	TRBD1	TGTGCCAGCAGTTCCGGACAGGGTACTGAAAAACTGTTTTTT	CASSSGQGTEKLFF
TRBV7-9	NA	TRBJ1-1	NA	TGTGCCAGCAGTCGTCCTGAGGTCACTGAAGCTTTCTTT	CASSRPEVTEAFF
TRBV5-1	NA	TRBJ2-1	TRBD1	TGCGCCAGCAGCATAGGACAGGGGGCAGGCGATGAGCAGTTCTTC	CASSIGQGAGDEQFF
TRBV5-8	NA	TRBJ2-2	NA	TGTGCCAGCAGCCTATATGCCGGGGAGCTGTTTTTT	CASSLYAGELFF
TRBV18	NA	TRBJ2-1	TRBD1	TGTGCCAGCTCACCACGGGCAGGGGGTACCTACAATGAGCAGTTCTTC	CASSPRAGGTYNEQFF
TRBV9	NA	TRBJ2-5	TRBD1	TGTGCCAGCAGCGTGGGACAGGGGGTTGTGGAGACCCAGTACTTC	CASSVGQGVVETQYF
TRBV19	few	TRBJ1-1	NA	TGTGCCAGTAGTCTTCGTCGGAACACTGAAGCTTTCTTT	CASSLRRNTEAFF
TRBV11-2	NA	TRBJ1-1	NA	TGTGCCAGCAGCTTAGGAAGGGGAGCTTTCTTT	CASSLGRGAFF
TRBV6-5	NA	TRBJ1-4	TRBD1	TGTGCCAGCAGCCTTTACAGGGGGCGCGAAAAACTGTTTTTT	CASSLYRGREKLFF
TRBV9	NA	TRBJ1-6	NA	TGTGCCAGCAGCGTAGTTGTGGGGCGTAATTCACCCCTCCACTTT	CASSVVVGRNSPLHF
TRBV30	NA	TRBJ1-5	NA	TGTGCCTGGAGTGTACCCGGGCACCCAAGCGGGCCCCAGCATTTT	CAWSVPGHPSGPQHF
TRBV28	NA	TRBJ1-4	TRBD1	TGTGCCAGCAGTTTATTCCATGGGACAGGGGATGAAAAACTGTTTTTT	CASSLFHGTGDEKLFF
TRBV15	NA	TRBJ2-1	TRBD2	TGTGCCACCAGCGGAGAAACTAGCGGGAGAAGGGATGAGCAGTTCTTC	CATSGETSGRRDEQFF
TRBV2	NA	TRBJ1-2	NA	TGTGCCAGCAGTGAGCAGGGCGACGTCGGCTACACCTTC	CASSEQGDVGYTF
TRBV7-9	NA	TRBJ2-7	NA	TGTGCCAGCAGCTTAGGGCTAGACTCCTACGAGCAGTACTTC	CASSLGLDSYEQYF
TRBV27	NA	TRBJ2-3	TRBD1	TGTGCCAGCAGTTCACGACAGGGTGCAGATACGCAGTATTTT	CASSSRQGADTQYF
TRBV7-7	NA	TRBJ2-2	NA	TGTGCCAGCAGCACGACCCAGGGGTTTAACACCGGGGAGCTGTTTTTT	CASSTTQGFNTGELFF
TRBV10-3	NA	TRBJ2-2	TRBD2	TGTGCCATCAGTGATTCGGCTAGCGGGACCCCCGGGGAGCTGTTTTTT	CAISDSASGTPGELFF
TRBV7-7	NA	TRBJ2-5	TRBD2	TGTGCCAGCAGTCCGGGACTAGCGGGGGCCCAAGAGACCCAGTACTTC	CASSPGLAGAQETQYF
TRBV4-1	few	TRBJ1-1	NA	TGCGCCAGCAGCCAAGTACAGGTGTGGAGGAACACTGAAGCTTTCTTT	CASSQVQVWRNTEAFF
TRBV5-8	few	TRBJ2-3	NA	TGTGCCAGCAGCTTGGTAGAATATACGCAGTATTTT	CASSLVEYTQYF
TRBV6-4	NA	TRBJ2-3	NA	TGTGCCAGCAGTGACGACAACACAGATACGCAGTATTTT	CASSDDNTDTQYF
TRBV19	NA	TRBJ1-2	NA	TGTGCCAGTAGTATAAAGGAGAACTATGGCTACACCTTC	CASSIKENYGYTF
TRBV4-3	NA	TRBJ2-5	TRBD2	TGCGCCAGCAGCCAAGACCCGGTGACAAGCGGGAGTGGAGAGACCCAGTACTTC	CASSQDPVTSGSGETQYF
TRBV9	few	TRBJ2-3	NA	TGTGCCAGCAGCGTAGGGACTCCAGATACGCAGTATTTT	CASSVGTPDTQYF
TRBV6-5	NA	TRBJ2-3	NA	TGTGCCAGCAGGCGTCAGGGGCTCACAGATACGCAGTATTTT	CASRRQGLTDTQYF
TRBV14	NA	TRBJ1-6	NA	TGTGCCAGCAGCCTGCGAGGGCAAAATTCACCCCTCCACTTT	CASSLRGQNSPLHF
TRBV30	NA	TRBJ1-5	NA	TGTGCCTGGAGTGTAGCCTCCAAGCCCCAGCATTTT	CAWSVASKPQHF
TRBV5-1	once	TRBJ2-1	NA	TGCGCCAGCAGCGGGGGGACTGGATCCTACAATGAGCAGTTCTTC	CASSGGTGSYNEQFF
TRBV27	NA	TRBJ2-5	NA	TGTGCCAGCAGTCTTACAGGGTCGGATCAGACCCAGTACTTC	CASSLTGSDQTQYF
TRBV19	NA	TRBJ2-5	NA	TGTGCCAGTAGTATAGCCCCAGGGATTTCGAACCTGAAAGAGACCCAGTACTTC	CASSIAPGISNLKETQYF
TRBV9	NA	TRBJ2-3	TRBD2	TGTGCCAGCAGCGCGGTTCTAGCGGGAATTTCAGATACGCAGTATTTT	CASSAVLAGISDTQYF
TRBV6-1	NA	TRBJ1-2	NA	TGTGCCAGCAGCGAAGGGGGTCCGCAGGGCGGTCGCGGCTACACCTTC	CASSEGGPQGGRGYTF